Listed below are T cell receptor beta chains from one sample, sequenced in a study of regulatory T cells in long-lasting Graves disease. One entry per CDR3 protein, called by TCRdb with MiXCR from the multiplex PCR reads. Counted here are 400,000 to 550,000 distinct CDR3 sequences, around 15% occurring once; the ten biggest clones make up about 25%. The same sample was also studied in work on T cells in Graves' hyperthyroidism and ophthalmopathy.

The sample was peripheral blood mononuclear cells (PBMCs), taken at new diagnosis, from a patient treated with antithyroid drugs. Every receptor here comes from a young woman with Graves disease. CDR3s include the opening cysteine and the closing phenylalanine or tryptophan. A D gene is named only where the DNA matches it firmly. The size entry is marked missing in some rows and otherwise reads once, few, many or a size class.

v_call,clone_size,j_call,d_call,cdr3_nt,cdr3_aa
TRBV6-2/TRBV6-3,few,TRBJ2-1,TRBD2,TGTGCCAGCAGTTACTCGAAGCTAGCGGGAATAAATGAGCAGTTCTTT,CASSYSKLAGINEQFF
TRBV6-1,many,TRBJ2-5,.,TGTGCCAGCACTGAGTGGGCGGGAAAGGAGACCCAGTACTTC,CASTEWAGKETQYF
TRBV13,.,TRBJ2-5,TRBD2,TGTGCCAGCAGCGGGAGGGCAGCCCAAGAGACCCAGTACTTC,CASSGRAAQETQYF
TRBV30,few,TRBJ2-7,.,TGTGCCTGGAGGAGGGTTCCCTACGAGCAGTACTTC,CAWRRVPYEQYF
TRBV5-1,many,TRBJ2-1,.,TGCGCCAGCAGCGGGGGCTTTAACGGGGATGAGCAGTTCTTC,CASSGGFNGDEQFF
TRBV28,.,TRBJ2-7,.,TGTGCCAGCAGTTTTAGGCAGGGGAGAGAAGGGCAGTACTTC,CASSFRQGREGQYF
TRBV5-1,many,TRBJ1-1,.,TGCGCCAGCAGCTTGGCCGGACAACCCATGAACACTGAAGCTTTCTTT,CASSLAGQPMNTEAFF
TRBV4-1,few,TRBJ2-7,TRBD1,TGCGCCAGCCAAGGGGGCGGTAAGAAGAACGAGCAGTACTTC,CASQGGGKKNEQYF
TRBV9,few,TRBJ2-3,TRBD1,TGTGCCAGCAGCCCAAGGACAGGTTTCGGCACAGATACGCAGTATTTT,CASSPRTGFGTDTQYF
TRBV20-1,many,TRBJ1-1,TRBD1,TGCAGTGCTAGAGACCAGGGGGACACTGAAGCTTTCTTT,CSARDQGDTEAFF
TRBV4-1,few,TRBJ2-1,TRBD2,TGCGCCAGCAGCCACAAGACTAGCGGGAGGGCGGTGAATGAGCAGTTCTTC,CASSHKTSGRAVNEQFF
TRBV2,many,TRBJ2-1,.,TGTGCCAGCAGGACTAGCTCCTACAATGAGCAGTTCTTC,CASRTSSYNEQFF
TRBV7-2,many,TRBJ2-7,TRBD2,TGTGCCAGCAGCTTAGTGGGGTTCACTAGCGGGAGTAAAAATGAGCAGTACTTC,CASSLVGFTSGSKNEQYF
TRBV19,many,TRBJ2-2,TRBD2,TGTGCCAGCAGACTAGCGGGAGAGAACACCGGGGAGCTGTTTTTT,CASRLAGENTGELFF
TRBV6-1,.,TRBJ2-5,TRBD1,TGTGCCAGCAGTGGCAGGGGGCTTGAGACCCAGTACTTC,CASSGRGLETQYF
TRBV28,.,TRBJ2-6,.,TGTGCCAGCAGTTACATTCTCTCTGGGGCCAACGTCCTGACTTTC,CASSYILSGANVLTF
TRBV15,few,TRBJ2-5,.,TGTGCCACCAGGGGCCCAAAAAAGACCCAGTACTTC,CATRGPKKTQYF
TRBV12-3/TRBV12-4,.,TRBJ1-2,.,TGTGCCAGCAGTTTTATGTGGTATGGCTACACCTTC,CASSFMWYGYTF
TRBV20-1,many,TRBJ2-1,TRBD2,TGCAGTGCTAGAGATCCGGATAGCGGGACCTACAATGAGCAGTTCTTC,CSARDPDSGTYNEQFF
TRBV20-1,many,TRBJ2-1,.,TGCAGTGCTCGCCAGCTGTGGGAGCAGTTCTTC,CSARQLWEQFF
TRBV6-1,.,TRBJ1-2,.,TGTGCCAGCAGACCAGGCGCGCGCTATGGCTACACCTTC,CASRPGARYGYTF
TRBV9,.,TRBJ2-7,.,TGTGCCAGCAGCGTAAATCGAGGGTCTAGCCGCAATGAGCAGTACTTC,CASSVNRGSSRNEQYF
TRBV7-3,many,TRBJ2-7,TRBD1,TGTGCCAGCAGCTTAGCTCCAGGGGGCTCCTACGAGCAGTACTTC,CASSLAPGGSYEQYF
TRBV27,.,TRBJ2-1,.,TGTGCCAGCAGTTTGGGACTGAACTACAATGAGCAGTTCTTC,CASSLGLNYNEQFF
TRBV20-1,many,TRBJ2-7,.,TGCAGTGCTAGAACGAACTACGAGCAGTACTTC,CSARTNYEQYF
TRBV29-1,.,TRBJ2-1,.,TGCAGCGTTGACTTAAGGTGGAAACAAGAGACCCAGTTCTTC,CSVDLRWKQETQFF
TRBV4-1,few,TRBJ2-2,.,TGCGCCAGCAGCCAAAGCTACTTTGGGGGGCTGTGGTCCGGGGAGCTGTTTTTT,CASSQSYFGGLWSGELFF
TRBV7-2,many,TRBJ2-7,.,TGTGCCAGCACCCAACGGGTCCAAGGGCCTAACGAGCAGTACTTC,CASTQRVQGPNEQYF
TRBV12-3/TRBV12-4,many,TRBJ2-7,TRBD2,TGTGCCAGCAGTCCCGGACAGGGGCCATCCCTAGCGGGAGGGCCCAACGAGCAGTACTTC,CASSPGQGPSLAGGPNEQYF
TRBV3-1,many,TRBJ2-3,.,TGTGCCAGCAGCCCAATCTCCGGGACTGGCGTGACGGCGGGTACGCAGTATTTT,CASSPISGTGVTAGTQYF
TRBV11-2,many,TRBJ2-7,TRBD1,TGTGCCAGCAGCCCCTTAGGCCGGACAGGGGACTACGAGCAGTACTTC,CASSPLGRTGDYEQYF
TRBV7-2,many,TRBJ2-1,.,TGTGCCAGCAGCTTCGGGCTAGCCGGGCCCATCGAGCAGTTCTTC,CASSFGLAGPIEQFF
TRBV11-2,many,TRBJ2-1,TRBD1,TGTGCCAGCAGCTTAGAACAGGGGGCCTACAATGAGCAGTTCTTC,CASSLEQGAYNEQFF
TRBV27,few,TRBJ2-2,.,TGTGCCAGCAGTTTGGCGCCCCCCAGGCGGGCCGGGGAGCTGTTTTTT,CASSLAPPRRAGELFF
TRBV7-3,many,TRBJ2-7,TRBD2,TGTGCCAGCAGCTTAACTTCAGCGGGAGGGCCGTACGAGCAGTACTTC,CASSLTSAGGPYEQYF
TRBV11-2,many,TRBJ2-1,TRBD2,TGTGCCAGCAGCTTAGAAAGCCCTGGGTCTAGCGGGCTGTACAATGAGCAGTTCTTC,CASSLESPGSSGLYNEQFF
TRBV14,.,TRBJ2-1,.,TGTGCCAGCAGCCCGGGTGTGGGGGGTGAGCAGTTCTTC,CASSPGVGGEQFF
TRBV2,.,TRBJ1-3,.,TGTGCCAGCAGTGAGGTCCCAGCCTTTTCTGGAAACACCATATATTTT,CASSEVPAFSGNTIYF
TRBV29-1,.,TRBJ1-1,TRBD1,TGCAGCGAACGGACAGGGGGAAGGGGTGAAGCTTTCTTT,CSERTGGRGEAFF
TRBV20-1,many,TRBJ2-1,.,TGCAGTGCTAGTTGGGAGTTTGGGGTCTACAATGAGCAGTTCTTC,CSASWEFGVYNEQFF
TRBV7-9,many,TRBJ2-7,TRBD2,TGTGCCAGCAGCTTAGTTGGACTAGCGGGTAAATACGAGCAGTACTTC,CASSLVGLAGKYEQYF
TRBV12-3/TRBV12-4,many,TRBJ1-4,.,TGTGCCAGCAGTACAGGATGGGAGGGCCTTAATGAAAAACTGTTTTTT,CASSTGWEGLNEKLFF
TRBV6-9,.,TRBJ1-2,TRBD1,TGTGCCAGCAGTTCCGGACAGGGGGCGAATGGCTACACCTTC,CASSSGQGANGYTF
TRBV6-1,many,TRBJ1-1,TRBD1,TGTGCCAGCAGTCCACAGGGGGCTGAGACTGAAGCTTTCTTT,CASSPQGAETEAFF
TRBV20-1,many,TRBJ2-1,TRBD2,TGCAGTGCTACCATAGCGGGAGGGGGTTTAAATGAGCAGTTCTTC,CSATIAGGGLNEQFF
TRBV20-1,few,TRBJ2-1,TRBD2,TGCAGTGCTAGACCCCGGGACTACAAACGGGACAATGAGCAGTTCTTC,CSARPRDYKRDNEQFF
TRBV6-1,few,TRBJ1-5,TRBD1,TGTGCCAGCAGTCGGACAGGAACGTCTGAGCCCCAGCATTTT,CASSRTGTSEPQHF
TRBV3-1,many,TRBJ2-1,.,TGTGCCAGCAGCACCCTCATCTACAATGAGCAGTTCTTC,CASSTLIYNEQFF
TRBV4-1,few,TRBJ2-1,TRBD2,TGCGCCAGCAGCCAAGATCGTCTTAGCGGGAGCAATTTTCGTCAATTGGGTGAGCAGTTCTTC,CASSQDRLSGSNFRQLGEQFF
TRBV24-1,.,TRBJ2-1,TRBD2,TGTGCCACCAGTTGGGACGGGAGGGGTAACAATGAGCAGTTCTTC,CATSWDGRGNNEQFF
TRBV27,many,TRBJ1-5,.,TGTGCCAGCAAACAGACTAGCAATCAGCCCCAGCATTTT,CASKQTSNQPQHF
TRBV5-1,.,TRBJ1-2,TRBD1,TGCGCCAGCAGCACCGGGACAGGGAACTATGGCTACACCTTC,CASSTGTGNYGYTF
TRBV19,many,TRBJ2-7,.,TGTGCCAGTAGCGCAACGGGACAATCCTACGAGCAGTACTTC,CASSATGQSYEQYF
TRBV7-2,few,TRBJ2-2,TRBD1,TGTGCCAGCAGCTATGGGACAGCTGGGGAGCTGTTTTTT,CASSYGTAGELFF
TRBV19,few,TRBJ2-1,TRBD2,TGTGCCAGTAGTACCGGGACTACCCTCGATGAGCAGTTCTTC,CASSTGTTLDEQFF
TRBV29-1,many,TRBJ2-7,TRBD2,TGCAGCGTTTCCCTGGGACTAGGCTACGAGCAGTACTTC,CSVSLGLGYEQYF
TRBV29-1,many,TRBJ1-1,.,TGCAGCGTTAGGAACAGCCAGAACACTGAAGCTTTCTTT,CSVRNSQNTEAFF
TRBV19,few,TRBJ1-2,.,TGTGCCAGTAGTATCAACAGAGGGCGCGACTATGGCTACACCTTC,CASSINRGRDYGYTF
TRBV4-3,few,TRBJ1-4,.,TGCGCCAGCAGCCAATCGGCCGATGAAAAACTGTTTTTT,CASSQSADEKLFF
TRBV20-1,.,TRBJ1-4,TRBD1,TGCAGTGCCCCCGCCGGGACAGGGACAAATGAAAAACTGTTTTTT,CSAPAGTGTNEKLFF